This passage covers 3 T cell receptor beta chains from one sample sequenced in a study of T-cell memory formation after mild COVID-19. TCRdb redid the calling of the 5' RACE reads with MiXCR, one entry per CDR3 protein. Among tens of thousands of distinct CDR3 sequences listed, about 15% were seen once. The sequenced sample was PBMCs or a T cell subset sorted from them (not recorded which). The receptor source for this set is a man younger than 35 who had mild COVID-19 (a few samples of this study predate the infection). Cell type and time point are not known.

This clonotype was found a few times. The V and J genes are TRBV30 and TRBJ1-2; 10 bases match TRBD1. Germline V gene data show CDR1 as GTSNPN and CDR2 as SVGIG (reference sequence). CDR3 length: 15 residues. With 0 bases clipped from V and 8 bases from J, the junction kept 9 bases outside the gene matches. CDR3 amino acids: CAWSVPGQGNGGYTF. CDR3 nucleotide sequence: TGTGCCTGGAGTGTCCCGGGACAGGGGAACGGGGGCTACACCTTC. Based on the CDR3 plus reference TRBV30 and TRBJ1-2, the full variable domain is SQTIHQWPATLVQPVGSPLSLECTVEGTSNPNLYWYRQAAGRGLQLLFYSVGIGQISSEVPQNLSASRPQDRQFILSSKKLLLSDSGFYLCAWSVPGQGNGGYTFGSGTRLTVV.

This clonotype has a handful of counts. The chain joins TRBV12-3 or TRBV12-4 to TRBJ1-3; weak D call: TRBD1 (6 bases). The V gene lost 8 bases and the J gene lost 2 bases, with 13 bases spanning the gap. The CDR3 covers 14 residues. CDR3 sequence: CASDRRNPGNTIYF. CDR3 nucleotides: TGTGCCAGCGACAGGAGAAACCCTGGAAACACCATATATTTT.

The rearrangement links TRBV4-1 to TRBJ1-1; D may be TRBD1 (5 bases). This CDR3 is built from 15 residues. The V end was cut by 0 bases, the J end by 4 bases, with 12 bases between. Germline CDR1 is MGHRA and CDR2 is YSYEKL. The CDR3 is CASSQEGQMITEAFF. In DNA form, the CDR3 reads TGCGCCAGCAGCCAAGAGGGGCAGATGATCACTGAAGCTTTCTTT.